This is a list of T cell receptor beta chains from one sample in a study of blood T cell repertoires in COVID-19. Profiled with immunoSEQ multiplex PCR; TCRdb holds only in-frame clones, not every one. The data hold 200,000 to 300,000 clones, with approximately 85% observed a single time. The sequenced material came from peripheral blood. The receptor source for this set is a man in his fifties with COVID-19, enrolled during active disease. The CDR3 runs from the conserved cysteine through the conserved F or W. D genes are given only for firm matches.

V	D	J	CDR3	DNA
TRBV19	TRBD1	TRBJ2-2	CASGTGEVGELFF	TGTGCCAGCGGGACAGGGGAAGTCGGGGAGCTGTTTTTT
TRBV5-1	-	TRBJ2-7	CASSLIAETYEQYF	TGCGCCAGCAGCTTGATTGCGGAAACCTACGAGCAGTACTTC
TRBV4-1	TRBD2	TRBJ2-1	CASSQPGLAGRYEQFF	TGCGCCAGCAGCCAGCCGGGACTAGCGGGGAGGTATGAGCAGTTCTTC
TRBV10-3	TRBD1	TRBJ1-2	CAIGQGISYGYTF	TGTGCCATCGGACAGGGAATCAGCTATGGCTACACCTTC
TRBV28	-	TRBJ2-7	CASSFQGYEQYF	TGTGCCAGCAGTTTCCAGGGCTACGAGCAGTACTTC
TRBV7-2	TRBD1	TRBJ2-3	CASSQGAGDTQYF	TGTGCCAGCTCCCAGGGGGCGGGAGATACGCAGTATTTT
TRBV15	-	TRBJ1-2	CATSRDNHYGYTF	TGTGCCACCAGCCGGGACAACCACTATGGCTACACCTTC
TRBV19	TRBD1	TRBJ2-2	CASRTTGGNTGELFF	TGTGCCAGTAGAACGACAGGGGGCAACACCGGGGAGCTGTTTTTT
TRBV5-1	-	TRBJ2-2	CASSLGPTNTGELFF	TGCGCCAGCAGCTTGGGGCCAACGAACACCGGGGAGCTGTTTTTT
TRBV29-1	-	TRBJ2-5	CSVEETRRDTQYF	TGCAGCGTTGAGGAGACTAGGAGGGATACCCAGTACTTC